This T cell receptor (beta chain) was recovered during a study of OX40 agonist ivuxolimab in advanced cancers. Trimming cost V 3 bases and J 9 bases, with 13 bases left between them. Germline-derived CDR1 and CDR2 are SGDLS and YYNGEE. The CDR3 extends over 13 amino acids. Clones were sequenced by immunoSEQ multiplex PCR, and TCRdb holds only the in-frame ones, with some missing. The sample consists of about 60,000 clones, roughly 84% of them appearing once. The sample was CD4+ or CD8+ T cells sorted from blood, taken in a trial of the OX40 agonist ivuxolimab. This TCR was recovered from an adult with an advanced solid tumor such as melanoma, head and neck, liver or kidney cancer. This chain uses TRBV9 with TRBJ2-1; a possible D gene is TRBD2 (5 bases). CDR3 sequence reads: CASSAELGSEQFF. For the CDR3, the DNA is TGTGCCAGCAGCGCCGAACTAGGATCTGAGCAGTTCTTC.